A single sample gave rise to the 27 T cell receptor beta chains below, sequenced in a study of blood T cell repertoires in COVID-19. The table came from immunoSEQ multiplex PCR; TCRdb's copy has only in-frame clones and leaves some out. The repertoire has about 42,000 clones, roughly 93% of them found once; the top ten carry just under 9.5%. The sequenced material came from peripheral blood. The receptors originated from a man aged 50 to 59 with active COVID-19.

The gene calls are TRBV10-3 and TRBJ1-4, with TRBD1 matching 9 bases. With V trimmed by 0 bases and J by 0 bases, 11 bases remained unmatched. This CDR3 is 20 amino acids long. The germline CDR1 and CDR2 sequences are ENHRY and SYGVKD. This CDR3 is CAISESVGQGSRATNEKLFF. CDR3 bases: TGTGCCATCAGTGAGTCGGTGGGACAGGGAAGTCGGGCAACTAATGAAAAACTGTTTTTT.

V and J are TRBV9 and TRBJ2-1; 10 bases are shared with TRBD1. CDR3 size: 14 residues. Trimming removed 4 bases from V and 7 bases from J; junction bases left unmatched: 5. The V gene's germline CDR1 is SGDLS and CDR2 YYNGEE. The CDR3 loop is CASSFGTGVNEQFF. DNA of the CDR3: TGTGCCAGCAGCTTTGGGACAGGGGTTAATGAGCAGTTCTTC.

This chain joins TRBV10-2 and TRBJ2-1, with 8 bases lining up with TRBD2. This CDR3 has 14 residues. Germline CDR1 reads WSHSY; CDR2 reads SAAADI. J gave up 3 bases and V 6 bases, and 4 bases lay outside the gene matches. This chain's CDR3 is CASSLLADYNEQFF. CDR3 sequence (DNA): TGCGCCAGCAGCCTACTAGCGGACTACAATGAGCAGTTCTTC.

The rearrangement links TRBV30 to TRBJ1-4, with TRBD1 as a possible D gene (5 bases). Trimming shortened V by 4 bases and J by 7 bases, and 16 bases separated the two germline ends. CDR3 length: 14 amino acids. Germline CDR1 is GTSNPN and CDR2 is SVGIG (reference sequence). In nucleotides, the CDR3 is TGTGCCTGGAAAGAAAATTTCGGGGGTGAAAAACTGTTTTTT. Amino acid sequence: CAWKENFGGEKLFF.

The chain employs TRBV20-1 and TRBJ2-2; 8 nucleotides agree with TRBD2. V gave up 3 bases and J gave up 6 bases; unmatched junction bases: 12. This CDR3 has 16 residues. The V gene's germline CDR1 is DFQATT and CDR2 SNEGSKA (reference sequence). The CDR3 region is CSASRPGGRYAGELFF. For the CDR3, the DNA is TGCAGTGCTAGTAGACCTGGCGGGAGGTATGCCGGGGAGCTGTTTTTT.

The rearrangement links TRBV4-2 to TRBJ1-4; tentatively, D is TRBD1 (5 bases). This CDR3 comprises 14 residues. Trimming left V 4 bases short and J 8 bases short, with 14 bases between. Germline V CDR1 and CDR2: LGHNA, YNFKEQ. CDR3 in DNA: TGTGCCAGCAGCCGAGCCGGGACTGGGGAAAAACTGTTTTTT. Translation: CASSRAGTGEKLFF.

This chain connects TRBV6-5 to TRBJ2-1; TRBD2 aligns across 7 bases. The CDR3 sequence is 14 residues long. Germline V gene data show CDR1 as MNHEY and CDR2 as SVGAGI. The trim removed 11 bases at V and 0 bases at J, leaving 7 bases unmatched. CDR3 sequence reads: CAGGRASSYNEQFF. The CDR3 nucleotides are TGTGCCGGTGGGAGGGCGAGCTCCTACAATGAGCAGTTCTTC.

This clone was observed a single time. The genes are TRBV19 and TRBJ2-2; TRBD2 aligns across 8 bases. Looked up from germline, CDR1 is LNHDA and CDR2 is SQIVND (reference sequence). The CDR3 covers 15 residues. The J segment lost 3 bases and the V segment lost 3 bases, leaving 3 bases of the junction unmatched. The CDR3 is CASSISGVDTGELFF. CDR3 coding DNA: TGTGCCAGTAGTATTAGCGGGGTCGACACCGGGGAGCTGTTTTTT. The full variable domain, rest sourced from reference TRBV19 and TRBJ2-2, is DGGITQSPKYLFRKEGQNVTLSCEQNLNHDAMYWYRQDPGQGLRLIYYSQIVNDFQKGDIAEGYSVSREKKESFPLTVTSAQKNPTAFYLCASSISGVDTGELFFGEGSRLTVL.

V gene TRBV30 combines with J gene TRBJ1-1; 8 positions agree with TRBD1. The CDR3 length is 14 residues. Germline V gene data show CDR1 as GTSNPN and CDR2 as SVGIG (reference sequence). Trimming at V came to 3 bases and at J to 4 bases, leaving 7 bases not matched to a gene. DNA of the CDR3: TGTGCCTGGAGGGACAGGGCCCGGGGCACTGAAGCTTTCTTT. Its protein is CAWRDRARGTEAFF.

As to this clone: Germline is not matched at one junction end, which may reflect a read error. This chain connects TRBV5-1 to TRBJ2-7; 15 bases line up with TRBD2. There are 17 residues in the CDR3. Germline loops: CDR1 SGHRS, CDR2 YFSETQ. The CDR3 nucleotides are TGCGCCCGCAGCTGGGGGACTAGCGGGGGGCCATCCTACGAGCAGTACTTC. Its protein product is CARSWGTSGGPSYEQYF.

J is TRBJ1-2 and V is TRBV3-1 (or the pseudogene TRBV3-2); the D is unclear. The CDR3 has 15 amino acids. The germline V gene encodes CDR1 LGHDT and CDR2 YNNKEL (reference sequence). Trimming took off 1 base at V and 5 bases at J, with 14 bases between the two ends. The CDR3 nucleotides read TGTGCCAGCAGCCAAGGTGCCAGACTAGGGTATGGCTACACCTTC. Encoded protein: CASSQGARLGYGYTF.

The chain carries TRBV27 and TRBJ1-3; D is undetermined. The CDR3 spans 12 residues. Trimming removed 7 bases at V and 1 base at J, with 5 bases between. Germline V gene sequence: CDR1 MNHEY, CDR2 SMNVEV (reference sequence). CDR3 coding DNA: TGTGCCAGCACCCCGTCTGGAAACACCATATATTTT. Its translation is CASTPSGNTIYF.

This sequence joins TRBV2 and TRBJ2-7; TRBD2 matches 11 bases. Germline V lookup: CDR1 SNHLY, CDR2 FYNNEI. The CDR3 totals 16 residues. With 4 bases clipped from V and 3 bases from J, the junction kept 8 bases outside the gene matches. For the CDR3, the DNA is TGTGCCAGCAGTGTTGGTCTAGCGGGAGGTGGCTACGAGCAGTACTTC. Its translation: CASSVGLAGGGYEQYF.

V usage is TRBV2 and J usage is TRBJ2-6; TRBD2 aligns across 7 bases. The V segment lost 8 bases and the J segment 1 base; nucleotides outside the gene matches: 8. The CDR3 has 16 residues. The germline V gene has CDR1 SNHLY and CDR2 FYNNEI. The CDR3 coding sequence is TGTGCCAGCCCCAAGTCGGGGGGATCTGGGGCCAACGTCCTGACTTTC. Amino acids: CASPKSGGSGANVLTF. The whole variable domain, remainder taken from reference TRBV2 and TRBJ2-6, is EPEVTQTPSHQVTQMGQEVILRCVPISNHLYFYWYRQILGQKVEFLVSFYNNEISEKSEIFDDQFSVERPDGSNFTLKIRSTKLEDSAMYFCASPKSGGSGANVLTFGAGSRLTVL.

Worth noting for this clone: Within the sample, other DNA sequences also encode this same CDR3. This chain links TRBV9 with TRBJ1-2; tentative D call: TRBD1 (5 bases). V gave up 2 bases and J gave up 0 bases, with 8 bases separating them. The germline CDR1 and CDR2 sequences are SGDLS and YYNGEE. The CDR3 has 14 amino acids. The CDR3 loop is CASSVGGTNYGYTF. In nucleotides, the CDR3 is TGTGCCAGCAGCGTGGGGGGAACTAACTATGGCTACACCTTC.

V gene TRBV27 combines with J gene TRBJ1-2; 9 bases align to TRBD1. The trim removed 5 bases at V and 7 bases at J, leaving 8 bases unmatched. The CDR3 runs 14 residues. Germline V lookup: CDR1 MNHEY, CDR2 SMNVEV (reference sequence). CDR3 loop: CASSGQGTGFGYTF. CDR3 bases: TGTGCCAGCAGTGGTCAGGGGACAGGGTTTGGCTACACCTTC.

The V gene is TRBV5-1, the J gene TRBJ2-7; 12 nucleotides agree with TRBD2. J gave up 0 bases and V 4 bases, and 2 bases lay outside the gene matches. This CDR3 is built from 15 residues. From germline, CDR1 is SGHRS and CDR2 YFSETQ. The CDR3 spells CASSPTSGSSYEQYF. Here the CDR3 DNA reads TGCGCCAGCAGCCCGACTAGCGGGAGCTCCTACGAGCAGTACTTC.

The rearrangement uses TRBV10-3 and TRBJ2-7, with 9 bases fitting TRBD1. This CDR3 region has 13 residues. Germline V gene lookup returns CDR1 ENHRY and CDR2 SYGVKD. V lost 6 bases to trimming and J lost 0 bases; unmatched junction nucleotides: 0. The CDR3 region is CAIRGQGSYEQYF. The CDR3 nucleotides are TGTGCCATCAGGGGACAGGGCTCCTACGAGCAGTACTTC.

This rearrangement joins TRBV28 to TRBJ2-7; D is perhaps TRBD1 (5 bases). Trimming removed 8 bases from V and 3 bases from J, with 14 bases in between. This CDR3 contains 13 residues. CDR1 is MDHEN and CDR2 is SYDVKM in the germline V gene. The CDR3 region has the DNA TGTGCCAGCCAATCAGGGTCCATCTACGAGCAGTACTTC. Translated: CASQSGSIYEQYF.

V and J are TRBV2 and TRBJ1-1; D remains ambiguous. The CDR3 runs 13 residues. CDR1 is SNHLY and CDR2 is FYNNEI in the germline V gene. V was pared by 7 bases and J by 4 bases, with 13 bases between. The CDR3 is CASKEGAVTEAFF. Written as DNA, the CDR3 is TGTGCCAGCAAGGAGGGAGCGGTCACTGAAGCTTTCTTT. Filled out from reference TRBV2 and TRBJ1-1, the complete variable domain reads EPEVTQTPSHQVTQMGQEVILRCVPISNHLYFYWYRQILGQKVEFLVSFYNNEISEKSEIFDDQFSVERPDGSNFTLKIRSTKLEDSAMYFCASKEGAVTEAFFGQGTRLTVV.

This chain's CDR3 is CASSSNYGYTF. In DNA form, the CDR3 reads TGTGCCAGCAGTAGTAACTATGGCTACACCTTC. The chain uses TRBV4-2 and TRBJ1-2; D is undetermined. V dropped 6 bases and J dropped 1 base, with 3 bases sitting between them. Germline V gene sequence: CDR1 LGHNA, CDR2 YNFKEQ. CDR3 length: 11 amino acids.

The rearrangement links TRBV28 to TRBJ1-2, with 7 bases identical to TRBD1. Germline V lookup: CDR1 MDHEN, CDR2 SYDVKM. This CDR3 is 15 amino acids long. Losses at the gene ends were 5 bases for V and 7 bases for J; bases not matched to a gene: 13. The CDR3 DNA reads TGTGCCAGCAGTCCAGGACAGGCCCGGGGGGGTGGCTACACCTTC. Translated, it gives CASSPGQARGGGYTF.

The chain links TRBV14 to TRBJ2-3; 7 nucleotides agree with TRBD2. The V segment lost 4 bases and the J segment 4 bases; nucleotides outside the gene matches: 5. This CDR3 is built from 14 residues. In germline, CDR1 is SGHDN, CDR2 FVKESK. Here the CDR3 DNA reads TGTGCCAGCAGCCGCGGGACTATCGCAGATACGCAGTATTTT. This encodes CASSRGTIADTQYF. Using reference TRBV14 and TRBJ2-3 for the parts outside the CDR3, the full variable domain is EAGVTQFPSHSVIEKGQTVTLRCDPISGHDNLYWYRRVMGKEIKFLLHFVKESKQDESGMPNNRFLAERTGGTYSTLKVQPAELEDSGVYFCASSRGTIADTQYFGPGTRLTVL.

The gene calls are TRBV27 and TRBJ2-3; D possibly corresponds to TRBD2 (5 bases). The germline CDR1 and CDR2 sequences are MNHEY and SMNVEV (reference sequence). V was shortened by 4 bases and J by 2 bases, with 13 bases between the two germline ends. This CDR3 region has 15 residues. The CDR3 region has the DNA TGTGCCAGCAGTTCTGGCGGGTGGGACACAGATACGCAGTATTTT. Translation gives CASSSGGWDTDTQYF.

The genes are TRBV7-9 and TRBJ1-4; no firm D call. Trimming pared 7 bases from V and 7 bases from J, leaving 13 bases between. Germline lookup yields CDR1 SEHNR and CDR2 FQNEAQ (reference sequence). This CDR3 is built from 13 residues. CDR3 region: CASTPSRSEKLFF. CDR3 in DNA: TGTGCCAGCACCCCTTCGAGGAGTGAAAAACTGTTTTTT.

This chain links TRBV7-3 with TRBJ2-5, with D perhaps TRBD1 (6 bases). V was pared by 5 bases and J by 5 bases, with 18 bases between. The length of the CDR3 is 15 residues. CDR1 is SGHTA, CDR2 FQGTGA, per germline. DNA of the CDR3: TGTGCCAGCAGCCCCTCGACAGGAGGCGGGGAGACCCAGTACTTC. Its protein is CASSPSTGGGETQYF. Based on the CDR3 plus reference TRBV7-3 and TRBJ2-5, the full variable domain is GAGVSQTPSNKVTEKGKYVELRCDPISGHTALYWYRQSLGQGPEFLIYFQGTGAADDSGLPNDRFFAVRPEGSVSTLKIQRTERGDSAVYLCASSPSTGGGETQYFGPGTRLLVL.

This clone was found once. The chain carries TRBV6-5 and TRBJ1-4; D gene unclear. The ends were cut back, 4 bases at V and 2 bases at J, with 14 bases in the middle. Germline assignment: CDR1 MNHEY and CDR2 SVGAGI. This CDR3 has 16 residues. The CDR3 nucleotides read TGTGCCAGCAGTTCGTCGATCGTAGTGACTAATGAAAAACTGTTTTTT. Amino acids: CASSSSIVVTNEKLFF.